The 16 T cell receptor beta chains below come from one sample, sequenced in a study of response to subunit inactivated influenza vaccine (dated by TCRdb to the late 2010s). The library was generated by RT-PCR. The sequencer listed for this sample is Illumina HiSeq 2500. TCRdb trimmed public reads at Q25 via fastp, called clones via MiXCR and kept in-frame beta chains. Every CDR3 protein is listed once, alongside the most common genes and DNA of its rows. The table for this sample lists more than 200,000 distinct CDR3 sequences; 9% to 15% of them were counted only once. The ten largest clones add up to roughly 7.7% of the sample. This specimen consisted of non-naive T cells sorted from PBMCs, obtained roughly 15 days before vaccination. Sample cell subset or site, as interpreted from the label and publication: memory T cell fraction. The receptors derive from a man in his forties or fifties who received an inactivated influenza vaccine. Donor details come from another sample of the same person, matched by shared clones.

This chain connects TRBV19 to TRBJ1-4; D is possibly TRBD1 (6 bases). Trimming took 7 bases from V and 4 from J, leaving 16 bases between them. In germline, CDR1 is LNHDA, CDR2 SQIVND (reference sequence). This CDR3 spans 15 amino acids. CDR3 sequence reads: CASTRAGQYNEKLFF. The CDR3 DNA reads as TGTGCCAGTACCCGGGCCGGACAGTATAATGAAAAACTGTTTTTT. The full variable domain, with the rest looked up from reference TRBV19 and TRBJ1-4, is DGGITQSPKYLFRKEGQNVTLSCEQNLNHDAMYWYRQDPGQGLRLIYYSQIVNDFQKGDIAEGYSVSREKKESFPLTVTSAQKNPTAFYLCASTRAGQYNEKLFFGSGTQLSVL.

The genes are TRBV6-2 or TRBV6-3 and TRBJ2-1; maybe TRBD1 (5 bases). This CDR3 contains 16 residues. Trimming stripped 3 bases from V and 0 bases from J, with 12 bases between. Germline V CDR1 and CDR2: MNHEY, SVGEGT. CDR3 region: CASSYWAGHSYNEQFF. The CDR3 region has the DNA TGTGCCAGCAGTTATTGGGCAGGGCACTCCTACAATGAGCAGTTCTTC.

J is TRBJ2-7 and V is TRBV5-4, with D perhaps being TRBD1 or TRBD2 (5 bases each). CDR3 size: 18 residues. Between the trimmed V and J ends, which lost 3 bases and 3 bases, there was a span of 25 bases. From germline, CDR1 is SGHNT and CDR2 YYREEE (reference sequence). The chain's CDR3 is CASSSGLYTGTEDYEQYF. The CDR3 DNA reads TGTGCCAGCAGCTCAGGGCTCTACACCGGGACGGAGGACTACGAGCAGTACTTC. Variable domain in full (rest from reference TRBV5-4 and TRBJ2-7): ETGVTQSPTHLIKTRGQQVTLRCSSQSGHNTVSWYQQALGQGPQFIFQYYREEENGRGNFPPRFSGLQFPNYSSELNVNALELDDSALYLCASSSGLYTGTEDYEQYFGPGTRLTVT.

This clonotype was seen a handful of times. The chain uses TRBV28 and TRBJ2-5; 9 bases are a match to TRBD1. Trimming cost V 10 bases and J 0 bases; bases outside gene matches: 12. The CDR3 totals 16 residues. CDR1 MDHEN and CDR2 SYDVKM come from the germline V gene. The CDR3 sequence: CATEMGTGPYQETQYF. CDR3 nucleotide sequence: TGTGCCACCGAAATGGGGACAGGGCCGTACCAAGAGACCCAGTACTTC.

This clonotype has more than one count but fewer than ten. The chain uses TRBV5-6 and TRBJ1-1, with D perhaps TRBD1 (6 bases). The CDR3 spans 14 residues. The germline gives CDR1 SGHDT, CDR2 YYEEEE. The ends were cut back, 1 base at V and 7 bases at J, with 14 bases in the middle. The CDR3 spells CASSLSSLTGEAFF. CDR3 nucleotide sequence: TGTGCCAGCAGCTTGTCCAGCCTGACAGGTGAAGCTTTCTTT.

This clonotype was picked up a small number of times. The V call is TRBV29-1, the J call TRBJ2-3; 8 nucleotides line up with TRBD1. The V and J ends lost 3 bases and 6 bases, in that order; junction bases with no gene match: 17. CDR1 is SQVTM, CDR2 ANQGSEA, per germline. CDR3 length: 17 amino acids. The CDR3 protein is CSVEGGQGFFLMDTQYF. The CDR3 DNA sequence: TGCAGCGTTGAGGGAGGACAGGGTTTTTTTCTTATGGATACGCAGTATTTT.

Only a few counts were recorded for this clonotype. The chain recombines TRBV7-2 with TRBJ2-7; the match to TRBD2 covers 10 bases. CDR1 and CDR2 (germline): SGHTA, FQGNSA. V trimming: 5 bases; J trimming: 6 bases; junction bases outside the gene matches: 7. CDR3 length: 14 amino acids. The CDR3 coding sequence is TGTGCCAGCAGCCCAGGACTAGCGGCGTCCGAGCAGTACTTC. Its translation: CASSPGLAASEQYF.

This sequence joins TRBV28 and TRBJ2-7; D is possibly TRBD1 or TRBD2 (5 bases each). Deletions cut 6 bases from V and 2 bases from J, with 17 bases between. Germline V CDR1 and CDR2: MDHEN, SYDVKM. This CDR3 spans 15 amino acids. The CDR3 is CASSYVRDPAYEQYF. DNA of the CDR3: TGTGCCAGCAGCTACGTCCGGGACCCAGCCTACGAGCAGTACTTC.

This clonotype has only a few counts. V gene TRBV6-1 combines with J gene TRBJ2-7; tentative D call: TRBD2 (5 bases). The CDR3 loop spans 15 amino acids. CDR1 and CDR2 (germline): MNHNS, SASEGT. V lost 6 bases and J lost 0, with 15 bases in between. Here the CDR3 DNA reads TGTGCCAGCAGCCTCCGGACTGAACTCTCCTACGAGCAGTACTTC. Encoded protein: CASSLRTELSYEQYF.

This clonotype has just a few counts. V and J are TRBV3-1 and TRBJ1-1; no reliable D call. This CDR3 region has 14 residues. Trimming cost V 2 bases and J 3 bases, with 10 bases left between them. Germline CDR1 reads LGHDT; CDR2 reads YNNKEL (reference sequence). The CDR3 bases are TGTGCCAGCAGCCAATTACAGCTGGACACTGAAGCTTTCTTT. Translation: CASSQLQLDTEAFF.

The CDR3 loop reads CASRYFKREFVYEQYF. The CDR3 bases are TGTGCCAGCAGGTATTTTAAGCGGGAGTTCGTTTACGAGCAGTACTTC. This chain links TRBV4-2 with TRBJ2-7; TRBD2 matches at 8 bases. V lost 6 bases to trimming and J lost 4 bases; unmatched junction nucleotides: 14. Germline values: CDR1 LGHNA, CDR2 YNFKEQ. This CDR3 comprises 16 residues.

The rearrangement uses TRBV6-2 or TRBV6-3 and TRBJ2-3; D gene uncertain. The CDR3 loop spans 16 amino acids. Germline-derived CDR1 and CDR2 are MNHEY and SVGEGT. V was shortened by 1 base and J by 2 bases, with 13 bases between the two germline ends. CDR3 loop: CASSYFAMRPTDTQYF. The CDR3, as DNA: TGTGCCAGCAGTTACTTCGCTATGAGGCCCACAGATACGCAGTATTTT.

Only a few counts were recorded for this clonotype. The J gene is TRBJ2-1, the V gene TRBV29-1; D is perhaps TRBD1 (5 bases). Trimming cost V 6 bases and J 3 bases, with 12 bases left between them. CDR1 SQVTM and CDR2 ANQGSEA come from the germline V gene. This CDR3 is 13 amino acids long. The CDR3 is CSVQGDLYNEQFF. DNA of the CDR3: TGCAGCGTGCAGGGTGACCTCTACAATGAGCAGTTCTTC.

This clonotype was counted at least ten times. This chain joins TRBV28 and TRBJ2-1; 9 bases are a match to TRBD1. V shed 6 bases and J 7 bases; nucleotides not matched to a gene: 7. Germline V gene lookup returns CDR1 MDHEN and CDR2 SYDVKM. The CDR3 runs 14 residues. The CDR3: CASRFLQGANEQFF. The CDR3 DNA sequence: TGTGCCAGCAGGTTCCTACAGGGGGCGAATGAGCAGTTCTTC.

This clonotype was counted a few times. This chain connects TRBV28 to TRBJ2-1, with 9 bases lining up with TRBD2. The CDR3 loop spans 19 amino acids. Germline CDR1 and CDR2: MDHEN and SYDVKM. Trimming took 5 bases from V and 7 from J; bases not matched to a gene: 21. The CDR3 DNA sequence: TGTGCCAGCAGTCATCCCCAAACCAATGAGCGGGAGGATGGGAATGAGCAGTTCTTC. Protein sequence: CASSHPQTNEREDGNEQFF.

This clonotype has more than one count but fewer than ten. A much larger clonotype is one base distant, so this may be a read error. The rearrangement joins TRBV20-1 to TRBJ2-1; 13 bases are shared with TRBD2. The CDR3 sequence is 14 residues long. V was pared by 1 base and J by 7 bases, with 1 base of the junction left unmatched. The germline gives CDR1 DFQATT, CDR2 SNEGSKA (reference sequence). As DNA, the CDR3 is TGCAGTGCTAGAGGGACTAGCGGGAGTAATGAGCAGTTCTTC. It translates to CSARGTSGSNEQFF.